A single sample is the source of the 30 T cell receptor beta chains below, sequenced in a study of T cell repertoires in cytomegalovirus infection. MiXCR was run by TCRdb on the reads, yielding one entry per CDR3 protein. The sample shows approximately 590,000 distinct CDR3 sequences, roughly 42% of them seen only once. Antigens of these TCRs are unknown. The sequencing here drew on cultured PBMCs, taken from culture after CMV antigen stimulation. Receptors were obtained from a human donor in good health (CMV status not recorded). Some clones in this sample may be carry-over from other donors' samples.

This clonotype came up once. The CDR3: CASSTTGDLYGYTF. The CDR3 bases are TGTGCCAGCAGCACGACAGGGGACCTATATGGCTACACCTTC. The J gene is TRBJ1-2, the V gene TRBV9; 8 bases line up with TRBD1. V shed 4 bases and J 5 bases; nucleotides not matched to a gene: 7. Germline V gene sequence: CDR1 SGDLS, CDR2 YYNGEE. CDR3 length: 14 amino acids. Together with reference TRBV9 and TRBJ1-2, the CDR3 gives the full variable domain: DSGVTQTPKHLITATGQRVTLRCSPRSGDLSVYWYQQSLDQGLQFLIQYYNGEERAKGNILERFSAQQFPDLHSELNLSSLELGDSALYFCASSTTGDLYGYTFGSGTRLTVV.

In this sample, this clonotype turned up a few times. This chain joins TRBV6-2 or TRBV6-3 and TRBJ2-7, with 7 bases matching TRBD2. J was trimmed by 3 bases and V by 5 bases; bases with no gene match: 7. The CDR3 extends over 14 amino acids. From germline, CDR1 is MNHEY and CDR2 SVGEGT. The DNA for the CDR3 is TGTGCCAGCAGTATGTGGGAGGGCTTCTACGAGCAGTACTTC. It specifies CASSMWEGFYEQYF.

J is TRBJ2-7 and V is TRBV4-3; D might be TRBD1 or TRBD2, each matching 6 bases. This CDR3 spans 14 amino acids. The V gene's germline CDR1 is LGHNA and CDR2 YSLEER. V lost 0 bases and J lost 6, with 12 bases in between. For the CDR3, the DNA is TGCGCCAGCAGCCAAGATTTAGGGGGAGGCGAGCAGTACTTC. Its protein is CASSQDLGGGEQYF.

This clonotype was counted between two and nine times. For the CDR3, the DNA is TGTGCCAGCAGCTTCGCCTACAGAGGGGAGGGAGACATTCAGTACTTC. Amino acids: CASSFAYRGEGDIQYF. This chain connects TRBV7-9 to TRBJ2-4, with 7 bases lining up with TRBD2. The CDR3 runs to 16 residues. The germline CDR1 and CDR2 sequences are SEHNR and FQNEAQ (reference sequence). The junction had 13 bases not matched to a gene; V was cut back by 3 bases and J by 8 bases.

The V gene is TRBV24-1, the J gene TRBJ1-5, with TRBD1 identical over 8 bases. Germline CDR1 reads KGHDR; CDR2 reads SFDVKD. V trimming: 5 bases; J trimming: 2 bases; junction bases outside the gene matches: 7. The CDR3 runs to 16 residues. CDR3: CATSGKQGVGNQPQHF. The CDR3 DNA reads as TGTGCCACCAGTGGTAAACAGGGGGTGGGCAATCAGCCCCAGCATTTT.

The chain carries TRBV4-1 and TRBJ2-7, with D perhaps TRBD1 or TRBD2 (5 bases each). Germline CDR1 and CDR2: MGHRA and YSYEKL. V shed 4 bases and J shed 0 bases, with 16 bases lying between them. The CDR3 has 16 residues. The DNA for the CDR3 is TGCGCCAGCAGCCCCCATGGGACGGGCGGCTCCTACGAGCAGTACTTC. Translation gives CASSPHGTGGSYEQYF.

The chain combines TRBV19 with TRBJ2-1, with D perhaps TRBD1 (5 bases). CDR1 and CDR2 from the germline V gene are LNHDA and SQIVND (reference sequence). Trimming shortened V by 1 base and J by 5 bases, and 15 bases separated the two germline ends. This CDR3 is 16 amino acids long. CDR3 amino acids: CASSIVYRRQHNEQFF. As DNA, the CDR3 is TGTGCCAGTAGTATAGTTTATAGACGACAGCACAATGAGCAGTTCTTC.

Written as DNA, the CDR3 is TGTGCCAGCAGCTCGTCCCCATCCGGGACAGGGAACACCGGGGAGCTGTTTTTT. Translation: CASSSSPSGTGNTGELFF. The J gene is TRBJ2-2, the V gene TRBV7-2, with TRBD1 matching over 8 bases. V was clipped by 4 bases and J by 1 base; unmatched bases: 11. In germline, CDR1 is SGHTA, CDR2 FQGNSA. This CDR3 has 18 amino acids.

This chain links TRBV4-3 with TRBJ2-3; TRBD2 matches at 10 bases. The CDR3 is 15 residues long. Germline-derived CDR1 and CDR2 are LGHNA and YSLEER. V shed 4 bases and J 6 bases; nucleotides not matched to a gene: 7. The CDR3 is CASSPSGRAEDTQYF. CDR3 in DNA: TGCGCCAGCAGCCCCAGCGGGAGGGCCGAGGATACGCAGTATTTT.

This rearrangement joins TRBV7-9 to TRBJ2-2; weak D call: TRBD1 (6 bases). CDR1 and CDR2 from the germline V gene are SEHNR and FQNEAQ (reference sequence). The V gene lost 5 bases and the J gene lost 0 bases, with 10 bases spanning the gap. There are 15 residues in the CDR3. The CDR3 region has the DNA TGTGCCAGCAGCCGCGAGGGGGCGAACACCGGGGAGCTGTTTTTT. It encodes CASSREGANTGELFF.

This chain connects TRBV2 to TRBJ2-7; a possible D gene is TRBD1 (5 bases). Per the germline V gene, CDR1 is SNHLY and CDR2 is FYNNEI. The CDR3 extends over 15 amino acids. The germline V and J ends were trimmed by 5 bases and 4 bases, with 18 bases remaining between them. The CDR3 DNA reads TGTGCCAGCAGTTACCTAGGGGTTAGTAGATACGAGCAGTACTTC. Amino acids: CASSYLGVSRYEQYF.

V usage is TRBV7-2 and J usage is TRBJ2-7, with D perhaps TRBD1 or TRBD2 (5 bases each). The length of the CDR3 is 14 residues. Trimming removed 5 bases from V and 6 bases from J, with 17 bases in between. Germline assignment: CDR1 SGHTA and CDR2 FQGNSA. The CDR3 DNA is TGTGCCAGCAGCCGTCCAGCTAGTGGGGGCGAGCAGTACTTC. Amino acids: CASSRPASGGEQYF.

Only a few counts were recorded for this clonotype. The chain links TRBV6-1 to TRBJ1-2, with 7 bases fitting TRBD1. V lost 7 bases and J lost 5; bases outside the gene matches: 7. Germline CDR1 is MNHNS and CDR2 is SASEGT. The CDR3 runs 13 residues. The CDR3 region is CASTEQGRYGYTF. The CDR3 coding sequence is TGTGCCAGCACCGAACAGGGGCGGTATGGCTACACCTTC.

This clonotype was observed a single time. The CDR3 DNA follows: TGTGCCAGCAGGGGGGGTTTTTCCTACAATGAGCAGTTCTTC. Encoded protein: CASRGGFSYNEQFF. The genes are TRBV5-5 and TRBJ2-1; the D gene is possibly TRBD2 (6 bases). Per germline, CDR1 SGHKS and CDR2 YYEKEE (reference sequence). CDR3 length equals 14 residues. Trimming took off 5 bases at V and 1 base at J, with 10 bases between the two ends.

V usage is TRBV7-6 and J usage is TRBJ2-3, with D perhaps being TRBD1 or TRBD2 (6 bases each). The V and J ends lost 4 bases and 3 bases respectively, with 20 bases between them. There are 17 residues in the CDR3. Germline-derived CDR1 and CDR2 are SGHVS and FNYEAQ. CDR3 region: CASSSSGEEAFTDTQYF. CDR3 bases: TGTGCCAGCAGCTCCTCAGGGGAGGAGGCCTTTACAGATACGCAGTATTTT.

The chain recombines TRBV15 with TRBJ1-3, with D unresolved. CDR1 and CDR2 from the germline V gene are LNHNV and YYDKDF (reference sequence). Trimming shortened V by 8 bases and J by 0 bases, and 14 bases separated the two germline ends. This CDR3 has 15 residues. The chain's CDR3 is CATAGYVYSGNTIYF. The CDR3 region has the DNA TGTGCCACCGCGGGCTATGTTTACTCTGGAAACACCATATATTTT.

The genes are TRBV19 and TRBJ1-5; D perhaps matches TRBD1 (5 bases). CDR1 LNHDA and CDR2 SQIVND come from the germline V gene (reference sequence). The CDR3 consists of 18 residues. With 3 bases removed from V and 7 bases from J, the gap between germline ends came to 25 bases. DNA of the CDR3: TGTGCCAGTAGTATTGGTGGGGCCGCTCTGGGCATCACGCAGCCCCAGCATTTT. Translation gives CASSIGGAALGITQPQHF.

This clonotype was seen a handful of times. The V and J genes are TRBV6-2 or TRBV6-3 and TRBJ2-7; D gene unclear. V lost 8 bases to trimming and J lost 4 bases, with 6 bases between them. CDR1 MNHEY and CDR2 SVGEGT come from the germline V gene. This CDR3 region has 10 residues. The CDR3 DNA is TGTGCCAGCGGATCTTACGAGCAGTACTTC. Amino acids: CASGSYEQYF.

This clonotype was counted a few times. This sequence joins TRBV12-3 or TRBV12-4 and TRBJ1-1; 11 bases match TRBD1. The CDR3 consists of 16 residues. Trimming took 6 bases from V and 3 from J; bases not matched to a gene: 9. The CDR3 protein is CASRAKPGQGDTEAFF. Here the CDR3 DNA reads TGTGCCAGCAGGGCTAAACCGGGACAGGGGGACACTGAAGCTTTCTTT.

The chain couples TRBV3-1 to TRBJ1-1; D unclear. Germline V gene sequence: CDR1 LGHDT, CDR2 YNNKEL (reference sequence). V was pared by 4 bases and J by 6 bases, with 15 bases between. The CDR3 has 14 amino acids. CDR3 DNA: TGTGCCAGCAGCCTCGCGGAGGGTTGGGCTGAAGCTTTCTTT. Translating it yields CASSLAEGWAEAFF.

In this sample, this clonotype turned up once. In DNA, the CDR3 is TGTGCCAGTAGTATATTTATGGGACCGCCCCACAATGAGCAGTTCTTC. Translation gives CASSIFMGPPHNEQFF. This sequence joins TRBV19 and TRBJ2-1; D possibly uses TRBD1 or TRBD2 (5 bases each). From germline, CDR1 is LNHDA and CDR2 SQIVND (reference sequence). The V end was cut by 2 bases, the J end by 5 bases, with 16 bases between. The CDR3 covers 16 residues.

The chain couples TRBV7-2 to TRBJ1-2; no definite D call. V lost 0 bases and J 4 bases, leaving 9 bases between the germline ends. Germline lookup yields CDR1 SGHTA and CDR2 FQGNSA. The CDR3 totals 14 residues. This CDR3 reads CASSLAVSGYGYTF. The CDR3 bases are TGTGCCAGCAGCTTAGCCGTATCGGGCTATGGCTACACCTTC.

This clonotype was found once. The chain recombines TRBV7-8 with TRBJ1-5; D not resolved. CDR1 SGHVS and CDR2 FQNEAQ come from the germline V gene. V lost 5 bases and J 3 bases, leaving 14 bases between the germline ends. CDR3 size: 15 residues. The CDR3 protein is CASSVVGGSNQPQHF. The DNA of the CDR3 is TGTGCCAGCAGCGTAGTCGGAGGGTCCAATCAGCCCCAGCATTTT.

CDR3 nucleotide sequence: TGCAGTGCTGGGGGACAGGGAAACTATGGCTACACCTTC. Protein: CSAGGQGNYGYTF. The J gene is TRBJ1-2, the V gene TRBV20-1, with 9 bases that match TRBD1. From germline, CDR1 is DFQATT and CDR2 SNEGSKA (reference sequence). This CDR3 spans 13 amino acids. V lost 5 bases, J lost 2 bases, and 3 bases stayed unmatched.

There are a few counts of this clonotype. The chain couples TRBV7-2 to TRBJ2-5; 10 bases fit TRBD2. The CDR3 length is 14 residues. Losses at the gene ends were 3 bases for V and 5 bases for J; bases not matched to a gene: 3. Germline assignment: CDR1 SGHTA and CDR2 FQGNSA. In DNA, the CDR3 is TGTGCCAGCAGCTTTCAGCGGGGGGGGGAGACCCAGTACTTC. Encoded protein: CASSFQRGGETQYF.

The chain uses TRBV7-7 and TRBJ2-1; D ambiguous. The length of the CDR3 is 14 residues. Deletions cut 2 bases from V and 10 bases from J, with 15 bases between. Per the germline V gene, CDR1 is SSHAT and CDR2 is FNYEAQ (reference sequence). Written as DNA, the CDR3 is TGTGCCAGCAGCTTAACAAGCTCTCGAGGAGAGCAGTTCTTC. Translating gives CASSLTSSRGEQFF.

The CDR3 DNA follows: TGTGCCAGCAGCCCCCGGCTGGGAGAATACGAGCAGTACTTC. This gives the protein CASSPRLGEYEQYF. The V and J genes are TRBV9 and TRBJ2-7; the D gene is possibly TRBD2 (5 bases). V dropped 4 bases and J dropped 4 bases, with 15 bases sitting between them. This CDR3 contains 14 residues. Germline V CDR1 and CDR2: SGDLS, YYNGEE. Complete variable domain (other parts from reference TRBV9 and TRBJ2-7): DSGVTQTPKHLITATGQRVTLRCSPRSGDLSVYWYQQSLDQGLQFLIQYYNGEERAKGNILERFSAQQFPDLHSELNLSSLELGDSALYFCASSPRLGEYEQYFGPGTRLTVT.

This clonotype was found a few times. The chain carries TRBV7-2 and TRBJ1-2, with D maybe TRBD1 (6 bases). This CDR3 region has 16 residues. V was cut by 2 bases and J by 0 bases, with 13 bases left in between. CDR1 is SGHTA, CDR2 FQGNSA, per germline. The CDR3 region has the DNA TGTGCCAGCAGCTTAATCTCGGGGGCTTCTAACTATGGCTACACCTTC. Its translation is CASSLISGASNYGYTF.

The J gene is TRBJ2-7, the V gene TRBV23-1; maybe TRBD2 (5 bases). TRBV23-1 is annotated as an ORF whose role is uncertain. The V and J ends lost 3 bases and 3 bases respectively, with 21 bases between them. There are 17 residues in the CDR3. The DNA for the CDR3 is TGCGCCAGCAGTCACCCGAAAAATAGCGCACGGTTCTACGAGCAGTACTTC. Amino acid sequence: CASSHPKNSARFYEQYF.

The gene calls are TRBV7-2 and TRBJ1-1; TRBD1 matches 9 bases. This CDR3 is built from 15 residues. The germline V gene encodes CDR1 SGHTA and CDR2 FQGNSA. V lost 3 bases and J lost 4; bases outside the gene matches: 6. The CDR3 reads CASSFGGQGTTEAFF. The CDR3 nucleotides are TGTGCCAGCAGCTTTGGCGGACAGGGGACCACTGAAGCTTTCTTT.